This TCR beta chain originates from a study of cytomegalovirus exposure and HLA in healthy donors. Findings of the study overall: CMV serostatus was the sole immune exposure data available. Earlier results showed most TCR beta V segments being productive about 87% or about 30% of the time.

A word on this clone: Its matching antigen is unknown.

Healthy individuals who donated bone marrow served as the donors. At collection, donors were nominally healthy, but unrecorded immune exposures were probable. Germline CDR1 and CDR2: SGHTA and FQGTGA. V lost 5 bases to trimming and J lost 3 bases; unmatched junction nucleotides: 4. The CDR3 is 15 residues long. The PCR ran on 60 Vbeta and 13 Jbeta primers. Assay: immunoSEQ multiplex PCR; the TCRdb copy retains only in-frame clones and omits some. The table includes roughly 190,000 clones, about an eighth detected once. The sample taken for sequencing was PBMCs. The chain joins TRBV7-3 to TRBJ2-6; TRBD2 matches at 7 bases. The TCR was taken from a man aged 45-60 years in good health and CMV-seropositive. The CDR3 is CASSRGRGGANVLTF. The CDR3 nucleotides read TGTGCCAGCAGCCGCGGGAGAGGTGGGGCCAACGTCCTGACTTTC.